Following are 28 T cell receptor beta chains from one sample sequenced in a study of blood T cell repertoires in COVID-19. The data were produced by immunoSEQ multiplex PCR, yet TCRdb's version contains in-frame clones alone and is incomplete. This sample has around 200,000 clones, with around 79% found just once. Material for sequencing was peripheral blood. These receptors came from a woman between 40 and 55 years old with COVID-19, enrolled during active disease.

This clone has a single count. The chain employs TRBV5-5 and TRBJ2-7; D is possibly TRBD2 (5 bases). The germline CDR1 and CDR2 sequences are SGHKS and YYEKEE (reference sequence). Between the trimmed V and J ends, which lost 0 bases and 6 bases, there was a span of 16 bases. This CDR3 is 15 amino acids long. CDR3 amino acids: CASSLAGKPLSEQYF. Here the CDR3 DNA reads TGTGCCAGCAGCTTGGCGGGGAAACCTTTGAGCGAGCAGTACTTC.

Relative to its sample, this clone is large. This chain links TRBV11-2 with TRBJ2-3; 12 nucleotides match TRBD2. The CDR3 contains 15 residues. Trimming cost V 3 bases and J 5 bases; bases outside gene matches: 3. Looked up from germline, CDR1 is SGHAT and CDR2 is FQNNGV. CDR3 DNA sequence: TGTGCCAGCAGCTTTCTAGCGGGAGGGGAAGATACGCAGTATTTT. Translated, it gives CASSFLAGGEDTQYF.

The chain has TRBV7-2 and TRBJ1-4, with TRBD1 matching 8 bases. The germline gives CDR1 SGHTA, CDR2 FQGNSA. V trimming: 5 bases; J trimming: 7 bases; junction bases outside the gene matches: 6. The CDR3 consists of 14 residues. CDR3 nucleotides: TGTGCCAGCAGCGCCCGACAGGGGCGTGAAAAACTGTTTTTT. It translates to CASSARQGREKLFF.

The chain employs TRBV12-3 or TRBV12-4 and TRBJ1-2; D remains unclear. Trimming stripped 4 bases from V and 5 bases from J, with 5 bases between. The CDR3 spans 11 residues. In nucleotides, the CDR3 is TGTGCCAGCAGTTCCCGTTATGGCTACACCTTC. The encoded protein is CASSSRYGYTF.

The genes are TRBV5-1 and TRBJ1-2; D remains ambiguous. The V end lost 3 bases, the J end lost 4 bases, and 13 bases lay between the germline ends. Per germline, CDR1 SGHRS and CDR2 YFSETQ. The CDR3 spans 14 residues. This chain's CDR3 is CASSSDREAYGYTF. The CDR3 bases are TGCGCCAGCAGCTCAGACCGGGAGGCCTATGGCTACACCTTC.

V and J are TRBV7-2 and TRBJ2-7, with TRBD1 matching 10 bases. V lost 5 bases, J lost 7 bases, and 11 bases stayed unmatched. This CDR3 spans 15 amino acids. Germline assignment: CDR1 SGHTA and CDR2 FQGNSA. The CDR3 sequence: CASSPADRGRWEQYF. The CDR3 DNA reads as TGTGCCAGCAGCCCCGCAGACAGGGGGCGCTGGGAGCAGTACTTC.

The genes are TRBV28 and TRBJ2-5; 12 nucleotides agree with TRBD1. Germline-derived CDR1 and CDR2 are MDHEN and SYDVKM. This CDR3 has 17 amino acids. Trimming cost V 4 bases and J 2 bases; bases outside gene matches: 8. The chain's CDR3 is CASSSGTGGRVQETQYF. The CDR3 DNA reads as TGTGCCAGCAGTTCTGGGACAGGGGGCCGCGTACAAGAGACCCAGTACTTC. Combining the CDR3 with reference TRBV28 and TRBJ2-5 gives the whole variable domain DVKVTQSSRYLVKRTGEKVFLECVQDMDHENMFWYRQDPGLGLRLIYFSYDVKMKEKGDIPEGYSVSREKKERFSLILESASTNQTSMYLCASSSGTGGRVQETQYFGPGTRLLVL.

This chain joins TRBV5-4 and TRBJ2-2, with D possibly being TRBD2 (5 bases). The CDR3 runs 17 residues. Germline loops: CDR1 SGHNT, CDR2 YYREEE (reference sequence). V gave up 0 bases and J gave up 3 bases, with 15 bases separating them. CDR3 loop: CASSLVYKVGDTGELFF. The CDR3, as DNA: TGTGCCAGCAGCTTGGTCTACAAGGTCGGGGACACCGGGGAGCTGTTTTTT.

This clone was found many times. The chain couples TRBV7-8 to TRBJ2-5; 9 bases are a match to TRBD2. The CDR3 runs 17 residues. Trimming removed 1 base from V and 3 bases from J; junction bases left unmatched: 9. In germline, CDR1 is SGHVS, CDR2 FQNEAQ. The CDR3 sequence is CASSLERTIAGEETQYF. As DNA, the CDR3 is TGTGCCAGCAGCTTAGAGAGGACTATAGCGGGAGAAGAGACCCAGTACTTC.

This clone was seen more than once but under ten times. The chain links TRBV7-7 to TRBJ2-7; 7 nucleotides align to TRBD2. The germline V gene encodes CDR1 SSHAT and CDR2 FNYEAQ (reference sequence). The CDR3 contains 15 residues. V dropped 5 bases and J dropped 6; count of bases not matched to a gene: 13. CDR3 coding DNA: TGTGCCAGCAGCCCTTTGACAGCGGGCGGGGGCGAGCAGTACTTC. Translated, it gives CASSPLTAGGGEQYF.

This clone was picked up a small number of times. This chain joins TRBV30 and TRBJ2-6; the D is unclear. The CDR3 spans 12 residues. CDR1 is GTSNPN, CDR2 SVGIG, per germline (reference sequence). V was cut by 4 bases and J by 2 bases, with 3 bases left in between. CDR3 sequence reads: CAWTPGANVLTF. As DNA, the CDR3 is TGTGCCTGGACTCCTGGGGCCAACGTCCTGACTTTC.

This clone has a count of ten or more. The V gene is TRBV2, the J gene TRBJ2-5, with TRBD2 as a possible D gene (5 bases). Germline CDR1 and CDR2: SNHLY and FYNNEI. V dropped 4 bases and J dropped 2 bases, with 11 bases sitting between them. The CDR3 length is 14 residues. CDR3 amino acids: CASSGSRAQETQYF. CDR3 sequence (DNA): TGTGCCAGCAGTGGCTCGCGGGCACAAGAGACCCAGTACTTC.

V gene TRBV28 combines with J gene TRBJ2-4; D is possibly TRBD1 (5 bases). Trimming took 4 bases from V and 8 from J, leaving 18 bases between them. The CDR3 covers 15 residues. Germline V lookup: CDR1 MDHEN, CDR2 SYDVKM. The CDR3 is CASSSSLLGRDIQYF. The CDR3, as DNA: TGTGCCAGCAGTTCATCCCTCCTGGGGCGAGACATTCAGTACTTC.

The J gene is TRBJ2-2, the V gene TRBV19, with 7 bases lining up with TRBD1. Germline assignment: CDR1 LNHDA and CDR2 SQIVND (reference sequence). The V segment lost 6 bases and the J segment 0 bases; nucleotides outside the gene matches: 4. The CDR3 totals 15 residues. The CDR3 is CASSRTGTNTGELFF. In nucleotides, the CDR3 is TGTGCCAGTAGCCGGACAGGTACGAACACCGGGGAGCTGTTTTTT.

The chain links TRBV7-3 to TRBJ1-1; tentative D call: TRBD1 (6 bases). Germline values: CDR1 SGHTA, CDR2 FQGTGA. The CDR3 has 15 amino acids. Trimming cost V 6 bases and J 8 bases, with 22 bases left between them. The CDR3 sequence: CASSSTPSFGGEAFF. In DNA form, the CDR3 reads TGTGCCAGCAGTTCCACCCCAAGTTTTGGGGGCGAAGCTTTCTTT.

The genes are TRBV5-5 and TRBJ1-1, with 7 bases matching TRBD1. After removal of 4 bases from V and 2 bases from J, the junction contained 5 bases not matched to a gene. Per germline, CDR1 SGHKS and CDR2 YYEKEE (reference sequence). The CDR3 is made up of 14 amino acids. In nucleotides, the CDR3 is TGTGCCAGCAGCCGGGACAGAATTAACACTGAAGCTTTCTTT. Translating gives CASSRDRINTEAFF. The complete variable domain, with remaining parts taken from reference TRBV5-5 and TRBJ1-1, reads DAGVTQSPTHLIKTRGQQVTLRCSPISGHKSVSWYQQVLGQGPQFIFQYYEKEERGRGNFPDRFSARQFPNYSSELNVNALLLGDSALYLCASSRDRINTEAFFGQGTRLTVV.

CDR3 DNA sequence: TGTGCCAGCAGTTCCCACCGGGACAGTGAGCAGTTCTTC. Residues: CASSSHRDSEQFF. The chain couples TRBV27 to TRBJ2-1, with TRBD1 matching over 7 bases. This CDR3 is 13 amino acids long. Germline trimming cut 4 bases from V and 9 bases from J; bases unmatched to any gene: 6. Germline CDR1 MNHEY, CDR2 SMNVEV (reference sequence).

The chain carries TRBV9 and TRBJ2-3; D is undetermined. Per the germline V gene, CDR1 is SGDLS and CDR2 is YYNGEE. CDR3 length equals 14 residues. The V end lost 0 bases, the J end lost 4 bases, and 9 bases lay between the germline ends. In DNA form, the CDR3 reads TGTGCCAGCAGCGTAGCGGCAGGTTCAGATACGCAGTATTTT. It encodes CASSVAAGSDTQYF.

The chain has TRBV19 and TRBJ1-2; tentatively, D is TRBD1 (6 bases). CDR1 LNHDA and CDR2 SQIVND come from the germline V gene (reference sequence). V gave up 3 bases and J gave up 4 bases, with 12 bases separating them. The CDR3 consists of 14 residues. The CDR3 DNA follows: TGTGCCAGTAGTATTACCGACAGGTTCTATGGCTACACCTTC. This codes for CASSITDRFYGYTF.

This clone was observed a few times. The rearrangement links TRBV27 to TRBJ1-6, with 7 bases aligning to TRBD1. After removal of 5 bases from V and 7 bases from J, the junction contained 5 bases not matched to a gene. CDR3 size: 14 residues. Germline CDR1 and CDR2: MNHEY and SMNVEV (reference sequence). CDR3 sequence reads: CASSGGTANSPLHF. CDR3 in DNA: TGTGCCAGCAGTGGCGGGACAGCGAATTCACCCCTCCACTTT.

The chain recombines TRBV5-5 with TRBJ1-3, with 8 bases that match TRBD1. From germline, CDR1 is SGHKS and CDR2 YYEKEE (reference sequence). The CDR3 sequence is 16 residues long. The ends lost 2 bases at V and 1 base at J; junction bases unmatched: 5. This CDR3 is CASSLPGQVSGNTIYF. The CDR3 region has the DNA TGTGCCAGCAGCTTACCGGGACAGGTTTCTGGAAACACCATATATTTT.

The chain employs TRBV20-1 and TRBJ1-5; weak D call: TRBD1 (5 bases). The V gene lost 6 bases and the J gene lost 9 bases, with 12 bases spanning the gap. Germline V gene data show CDR1 as DFQATT and CDR2 as SNEGSKA (reference sequence). The CDR3 runs to 11 residues. The DNA of the CDR3 is TGCAGTGCCCCCCAGGGTGGGCCCCAGCATTTT. Protein sequence: CSAPQGGPQHF.

This chain joins TRBV5-8 and TRBJ2-2; D gene unclear. Germline CDR1 and CDR2: SGHTS and YDEGEE. This CDR3 is 14 amino acids long. V was cut by 0 bases and J by 1 base, with 4 bases left in between. The CDR3 nucleotides are TGTGCCAGCAGCTTGGACGGGAACACCGGGGAGCTGTTTTTT. As protein: CASSLDGNTGELFF.

The chain links TRBV19 to TRBJ1-3, with D possibly TRBD1 on 6 matching bases. Trimming removed 4 bases at V and 3 bases at J, with 13 bases between. The CDR3 totals 15 residues. The germline V gene has CDR1 LNHDA and CDR2 SQIVND (reference sequence). CDR3 amino acids: CASSSGQRVGNTIYF. The DNA of the CDR3 is TGTGCCAGTAGTAGTGGACAGCGCGTTGGAAACACCATATATTTT. Full variable domain (outside the CDR3, taken from reference TRBV19 and TRBJ1-3): DGGITQSPKYLFRKEGQNVTLSCEQNLNHDAMYWYRQDPGQGLRLIYYSQIVNDFQKGDIAEGYSVSREKKESFPLTVTSAQKNPTAFYLCASSSGQRVGNTIYFGEGSWLTVV.

This clone showed up just once. The chain carries TRBV10-2 and TRBJ2-7; possibly TRBD1 for D (5 bases). The CDR3 contains 15 residues. Germline lookup yields CDR1 WSHSY and CDR2 SAAADI. Between the trimmed V and J ends, which lost 5 bases and 6 bases, there was a span of 20 bases. The CDR3 here is CASSSEQVSFVEQYF. The CDR3 DNA is TGCGCCAGCAGTTCCGAACAGGTGTCCTTCGTCGAGCAGTACTTC.

The chain is built from TRBV2 and TRBJ2-3; a possible D gene is TRBD2 (5 bases). V gave up 4 bases and J gave up 1 base, with 9 bases separating them. CDR3 length equals 14 residues. CDR1 SNHLY and CDR2 FYNNEI come from the germline V gene. In nucleotides, the CDR3 is TGTGCCAGCAGTGGTCGAGCGGGCACAGATACGCAGTATTTT. It encodes CASSGRAGTDTQYF.

The chain links TRBV10-3 to TRBJ2-3, with D perhaps matching TRBD2 (5 bases). There are 13 residues in the CDR3. V was clipped by 7 bases and J by 3 bases, with 11 bases between them. Germline assignment: CDR1 ENHRY and CDR2 SYGVKD. CDR3 coding DNA: TGTGCCATCACTCCCCCGGGGACAGATACGCAGTATTTT. Its translation: CAITPPGTDTQYF.

The chain has TRBV5-1 and TRBJ2-1, with 8 bases aligning to TRBD2. The trim removed 9 bases at V and 1 base at J, leaving 6 bases unmatched. The CDR3 contains 14 residues. Germline V lookup: CDR1 SGHRS, CDR2 YFSETQ. The CDR3 DNA reads TGCGCCACCAGTCGGGGGGGTTCCTACAATGAGCAGTTCTTC. This codes for CATSRGGSYNEQFF.